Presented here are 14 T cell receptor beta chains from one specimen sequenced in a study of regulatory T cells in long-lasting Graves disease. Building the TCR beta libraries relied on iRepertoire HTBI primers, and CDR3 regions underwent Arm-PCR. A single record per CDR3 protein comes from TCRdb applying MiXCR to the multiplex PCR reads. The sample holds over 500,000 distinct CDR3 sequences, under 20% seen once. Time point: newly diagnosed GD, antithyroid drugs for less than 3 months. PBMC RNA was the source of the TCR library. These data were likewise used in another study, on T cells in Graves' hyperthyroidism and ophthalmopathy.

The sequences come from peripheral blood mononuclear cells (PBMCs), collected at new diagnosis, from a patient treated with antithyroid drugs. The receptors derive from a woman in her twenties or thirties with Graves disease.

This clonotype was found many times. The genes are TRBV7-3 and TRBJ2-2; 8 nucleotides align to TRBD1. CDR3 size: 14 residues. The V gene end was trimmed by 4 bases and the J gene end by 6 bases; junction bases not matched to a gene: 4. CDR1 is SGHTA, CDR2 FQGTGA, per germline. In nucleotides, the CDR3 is TGTGCCAGCAGCTCATACAGGGGGTCCGGGGAGCTGTTTTTT. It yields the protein CASSSYRGSGELFF.

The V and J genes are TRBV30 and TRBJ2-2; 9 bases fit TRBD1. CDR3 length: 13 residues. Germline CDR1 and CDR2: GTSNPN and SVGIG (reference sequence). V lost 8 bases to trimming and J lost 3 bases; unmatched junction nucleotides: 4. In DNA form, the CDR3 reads TGTGCCGGACAGGGGATGCACACCGGGGAGCTGTTTTTT. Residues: CAGQGMHTGELFF.

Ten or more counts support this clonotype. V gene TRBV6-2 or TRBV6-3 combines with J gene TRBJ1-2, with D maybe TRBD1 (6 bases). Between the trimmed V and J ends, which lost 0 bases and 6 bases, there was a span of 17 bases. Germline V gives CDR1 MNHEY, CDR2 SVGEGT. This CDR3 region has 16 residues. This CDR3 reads CASSYSVAGVLHGYTF. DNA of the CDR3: TGTGCCAGCAGTTACTCCGTAGCAGGGGTTTTGCATGGCTACACCTTC.

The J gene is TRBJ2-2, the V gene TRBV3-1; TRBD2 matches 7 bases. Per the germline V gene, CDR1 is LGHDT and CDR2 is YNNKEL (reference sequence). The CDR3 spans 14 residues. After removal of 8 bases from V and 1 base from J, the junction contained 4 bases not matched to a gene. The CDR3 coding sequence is TGTGCCAGCCGAGCTAGCGGGAACACCGGGGAGCTGTTTTTT. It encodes CASRASGNTGELFF.

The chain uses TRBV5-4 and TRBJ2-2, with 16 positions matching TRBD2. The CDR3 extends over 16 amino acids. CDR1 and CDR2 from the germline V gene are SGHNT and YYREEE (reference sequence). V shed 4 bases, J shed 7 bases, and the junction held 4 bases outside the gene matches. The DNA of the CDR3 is TGTGCCAGCAGCGTCGGGACTAGCGGGAGGGACGGGGAGCTGTTTTTT. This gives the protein CASSVGTSGRDGELFF.

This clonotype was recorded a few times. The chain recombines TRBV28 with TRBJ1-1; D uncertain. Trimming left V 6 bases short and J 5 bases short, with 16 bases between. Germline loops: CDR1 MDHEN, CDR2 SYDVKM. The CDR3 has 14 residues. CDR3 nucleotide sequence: TGTGCCAGCAGATTCGGTCCTCTGGGGACTGAAGCTTTCTTT. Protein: CASRFGPLGTEAFF.

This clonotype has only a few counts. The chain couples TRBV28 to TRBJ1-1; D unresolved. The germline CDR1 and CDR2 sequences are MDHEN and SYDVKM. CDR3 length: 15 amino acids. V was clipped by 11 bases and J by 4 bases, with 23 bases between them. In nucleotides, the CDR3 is TGTGCCTGCATCAGGTACAGACACCACGGCACTGAAGCTTTCTTT. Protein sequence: CACIRYRHHGTEAFF.

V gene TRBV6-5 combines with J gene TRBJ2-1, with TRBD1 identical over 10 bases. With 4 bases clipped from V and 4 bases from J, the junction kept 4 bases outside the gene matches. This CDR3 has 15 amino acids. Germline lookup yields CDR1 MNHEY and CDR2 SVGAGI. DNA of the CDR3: TGTGCCAGCAGTTCCGACAGGGGGCGTTACAATGAGCAGTTCTTC. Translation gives CASSSDRGRYNEQFF.

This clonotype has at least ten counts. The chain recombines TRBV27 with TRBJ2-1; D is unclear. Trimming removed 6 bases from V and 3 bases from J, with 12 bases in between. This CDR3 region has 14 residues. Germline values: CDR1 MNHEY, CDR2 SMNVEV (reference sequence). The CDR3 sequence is CASSPKTFYNEQFF. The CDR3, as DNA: TGTGCCAGCAGCCCAAAGACGTTCTACAATGAGCAGTTCTTC.

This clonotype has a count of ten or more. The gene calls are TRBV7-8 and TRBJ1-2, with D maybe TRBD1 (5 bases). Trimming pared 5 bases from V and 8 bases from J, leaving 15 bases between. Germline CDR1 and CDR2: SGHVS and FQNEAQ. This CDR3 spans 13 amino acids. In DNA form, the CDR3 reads TGTGCCAGCAGCCTCGCAGGGAGTGGCGGCTACACCTTC. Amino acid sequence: CASSLAGSGGYTF.

CDR3 residues: CASRPTGGSLGEQYF. CDR3 nucleotide sequence: TGTGCCAGCAGACCGACCGGCGGGAGTCTAGGTGAGCAGTACTTC. The V gene is TRBV27, the J gene TRBJ2-7; TRBD2 aligns across 7 bases. The germline CDR1 and CDR2 sequences are MNHEY and SMNVEV (reference sequence). The ends lost 6 bases at V and 7 bases at J; junction bases unmatched: 15. This CDR3 has 15 amino acids.

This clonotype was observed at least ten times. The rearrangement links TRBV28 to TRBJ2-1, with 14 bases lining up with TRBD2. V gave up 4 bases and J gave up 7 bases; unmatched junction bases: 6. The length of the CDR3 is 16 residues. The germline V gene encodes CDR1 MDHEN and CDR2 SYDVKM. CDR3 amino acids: CASSSTSGRAWNEQFF. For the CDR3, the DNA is TGTGCCAGCAGTTCGACTAGCGGGAGGGCGTGGAATGAGCAGTTCTTC.

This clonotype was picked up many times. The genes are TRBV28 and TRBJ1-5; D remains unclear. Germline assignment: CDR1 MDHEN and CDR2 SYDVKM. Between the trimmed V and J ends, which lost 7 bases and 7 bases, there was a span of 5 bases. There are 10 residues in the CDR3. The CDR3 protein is CASNRQPQHF. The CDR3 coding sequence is TGTGCCAGCAATCGCCAGCCCCAGCATTTT.

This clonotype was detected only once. CDR3 amino acids: CSVGGTVDVYTF. The CDR3 DNA is TGCAGCGTTGGAGGGACAGTAGACGTCTACACCTTC. The chain has TRBV29-1 and TRBJ1-2, with 7 positions matching TRBD1. V trimming: 4 bases; J trimming: 10 bases; junction bases outside the gene matches: 9. The germline V gene encodes CDR1 SQVTM and CDR2 ANQGSEA. This CDR3 region has 12 residues. Drawing the rest from reference TRBV29-1 and TRBJ1-2, the complete variable domain is SAVISQKPSRDICQRGTSLTIQCQVDSQVTMMFWYRQQPGQSLTLIATANQGSEATYESGFVIDKFPISRPNLTFSTLTVSNMSPEDSSIYLCSVGGTVDVYTFGSGTRLTVV.